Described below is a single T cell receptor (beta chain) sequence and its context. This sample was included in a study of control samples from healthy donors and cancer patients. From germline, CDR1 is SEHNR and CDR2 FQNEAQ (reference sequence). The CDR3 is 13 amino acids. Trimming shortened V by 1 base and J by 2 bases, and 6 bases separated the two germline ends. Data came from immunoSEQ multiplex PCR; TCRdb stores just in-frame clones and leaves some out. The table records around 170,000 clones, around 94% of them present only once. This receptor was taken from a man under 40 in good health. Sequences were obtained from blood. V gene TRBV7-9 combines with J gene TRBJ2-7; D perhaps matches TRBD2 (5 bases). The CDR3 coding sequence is TGTGCCAGCAGCTTAGTAGCGACCTACGAGCAGTACTTC. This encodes CASSLVATYEQYF.